One and the same sample provided the 20 T cell receptor beta chains below, sequenced in a study of shared clonotypes between healthy human individuals. Repertoires were generated with immunoSEQ multiplex PCR, while TCRdb's copy carries only in-frame clones and drops some. The sample carries about half a million clones, 60% to 85% recorded once. The source material was PBMCs. Receptors originate from a woman between 40 and 55 years old in good health. Some clones in this sample may be carry-over from other donors' samples.

The chain employs TRBV30 and TRBJ2-7, with 8 bases that match TRBD2. V trimming: 4 bases; J trimming: 2 bases; junction bases outside the gene matches: 16. Germline V gives CDR1 GTSNPN, CDR2 SVGIG (reference sequence). This CDR3 spans 17 amino acids. The CDR3 loop is CAWTLPPRLAITYEQYF. In DNA, the CDR3 is TGTGCCTGGACCCTCCCCCCCCGACTAGCGATCACCTACGAGCAGTACTTC.

Concerning this clone: The sample holds other DNA sequences that translate to the same CDR3. The chain joins TRBV19 to TRBJ2-5, with D possibly being TRBD1 (6 bases). The CDR3 loop spans 13 amino acids. Trimming removed 3 bases from V and 4 bases from J, with 9 bases in between. Germline CDR1 reads LNHDA; CDR2 reads SQIVND (reference sequence). The CDR3 DNA reads as TGTGCCAGTAGTATTGGGGGCCGAGAGACCCAGTACTTC. This sequence encodes CASSIGGRETQYF.

The chain links TRBV5-4 to TRBJ1-2, with TRBD1 identical over 8 bases. The germline gives CDR1 SGHNT, CDR2 YYREEE (reference sequence). The CDR3 totals 15 residues. Trimming took 4 bases from V and 5 from J; bases not matched to a gene: 10. CDR3 in amino acids: CASSSDRGNGYGYTF. In DNA form, the CDR3 reads TGTGCCAGCAGCAGTGACAGGGGAAATGGATATGGCTACACCTTC.

V usage is TRBV6-6 and J usage is TRBJ2-7; D remains unclear. Between the trimmed V and J ends, which lost 5 bases and 0 bases, there was a span of 11 bases. The CDR3 is made up of 14 amino acids. The germline gives CDR1 MNHNY, CDR2 SVGAGI (reference sequence). In DNA form, the CDR3 reads TGTGCCAGCAGTCGGGCCAGGAGCTCCTACGAGCAGTACTTC. Residues: CASSRARSSYEQYF.

The gene calls are TRBV2 and TRBJ1-2; the D gene is possibly TRBD1 (6 bases). The CDR3 is made up of 13 amino acids. In germline, CDR1 is SNHLY, CDR2 FYNNEI. The V end was cut by 7 bases, the J end by 4 bases, with 13 bases between. The CDR3 DNA follows: TGTGCCAGCAAGGCAGGGGCGAGCTATGGCTACACCTTC. Its protein product is CASKAGASYGYTF.

This chain joins TRBV18 and TRBJ2-3; possible D gene TRBD1, 6 bases. Trimming took 6 bases from V and 1 from J, leaving 11 bases between them. Germline V lookup: CDR1 KGHSH, CDR2 LQKENI. This CDR3 region has 14 residues. The CDR3 DNA reads TGTGCCAGCTCCCCAAGACAGGGCACAGATACGCAGTATTTT. Translation gives CASSPRQGTDTQYF.

The chain recombines TRBV4-2 with TRBJ1-1; TRBD1 agrees at 7 bases. The CDR3 spans 14 residues. Germline assignment: CDR1 LGHNA and CDR2 YNFKEQ. V lost 2 bases to trimming and J lost 8 bases; unmatched junction nucleotides: 8. The CDR3 DNA reads as TGTGCCAGCAGCCAACTGACAGGGCTGGGAGAAGCTTTCTTT. Translating gives CASSQLTGLGEAFF.

This clone has only a few counts. This chain uses TRBV11-3 with TRBJ1-1; no clear D. The germline gives CDR1 SGHNT, CDR2 YENEEA. This CDR3 is built from 13 residues. Trimming took off 0 bases at V and 1 base at J, with 3 bases between the two ends. CDR3 in DNA: TGTGCCAGCAGCTTAGACCCGAACACTGAAGCTTTCTTT. Translating gives CASSLDPNTEAFF.

V is TRBV4-3 and J is TRBJ2-2; 11 bases are shared with TRBD2. V was clipped by 6 bases and J by 8 bases; unmatched bases: 8. CDR1 LGHNA and CDR2 YSLEER come from the germline V gene. This CDR3 contains 15 residues. CDR3 sequence reads: CASRPLAGVSGELFF. CDR3 DNA: TGCGCCAGCAGACCACTAGCGGGAGTATCGGGGGAGCTGTTTTTT.

The V gene is TRBV6-5, the J gene TRBJ1-1; D unclear. The CDR3 extends over 15 amino acids. V was clipped by 0 bases and J by 3 bases, with 11 bases between them. The germline V gene has CDR1 MNHEY and CDR2 SVGAGI. For the CDR3, the DNA is TGTGCCAGCAGTTACTCAGGGTCGGGAGACACTGAAGCTTTCTTT. It yields the protein CASSYSGSGDTEAFF.

A note on this clone: Additional DNA sequences in this sample encode the identical CDR3. The rearrangement uses TRBV2 and TRBJ2-7; 8 bases line up with TRBD1. Germline-derived CDR1 and CDR2 are SNHLY and FYNNEI. The CDR3 spans 15 residues. Unmatched junction bases numbered 6, after V lost 1 base and J lost 4 bases. CDR3 in amino acids: CASSEGQGASYEQYF. Here the CDR3 DNA reads TGTGCCAGCAGTGAAGGCCAGGGGGCCTCGTACGAGCAGTACTTC. The whole variable domain, filled in from reference TRBV2 and TRBJ2-7, reads EPEVTQTPSHQVTQMGQEVILRCVPISNHLYFYWYRQILGQKVEFLVSFYNNEISEKSEIFDDQFSVERPDGSNFTLKIRSTKLEDSAMYFCASSEGQGASYEQYFGPGTRLTVT.

With respect to this clone: One base separates it from a far larger clone, so it is likely a read error. Other DNA sequences in the same sample also yield this CDR3. This chain joins TRBV2 and TRBJ1-5, with a tentative D call TRBD1 (6 bases). Germline CDR1 SNHLY, CDR2 FYNNEI. The CDR3 runs to 15 residues. V was pared by 6 bases and J by 5 bases, with 17 bases between. CDR3 DNA: TGTGCCAGCAGCTTCGGGGGGCGCCCTGATCAGCCCCAGCATTTT. It yields the protein CASSFGGRPDQPQHF.

The chain employs TRBV6-4 and TRBJ2-1, with 7 bases aligning to TRBD1. CDR3 length: 13 residues. The J segment lost 5 bases and the V segment lost 4 bases, leaving 2 bases of the junction unmatched. Per the germline V gene, CDR1 is MRHNA and CDR2 is SNTAGT. The CDR3 coding sequence is TGTGCCAGCAGTGTGGGACAGAACAATGAGCAGTTCTTC. This translates into CASSVGQNNEQFF.

This chain connects TRBV28 to TRBJ2-2; D is possibly TRBD1 (6 bases). Germline V CDR1 and CDR2: MDHEN, SYDVKM. The length of the CDR3 is 18 residues. The V gene lost 6 bases and the J gene lost 6 bases, with 26 bases spanning the gap. In nucleotides, the CDR3 is TGTGCCAGCAGCATAATGAAGACCGGGACATGGGGTTCCGGGGAGCTGTTTTTT. Its protein product is CASSIMKTGTWGSGELFF.

This clone was picked up many times. J is TRBJ1-2 and V is TRBV5-4; weak D call: TRBD1 (6 bases). There are 14 residues in the CDR3. Germline V gene sequence: CDR1 SGHNT, CDR2 YYREEE (reference sequence). The V end lost 2 bases, the J end lost 6 bases, and 14 bases lay between the germline ends. The CDR3 sequence is CASSLTQGADGYTF. Here the CDR3 DNA reads TGTGCCAGCAGCTTAACACAGGGAGCTGATGGCTACACCTTC.

The genes are TRBV6-1 and TRBJ1-3, with D uncertain. Trimming cost V 6 bases and J 10 bases, with 16 bases left between them. The CDR3 totals 13 residues. From germline, CDR1 is MNHNS and CDR2 SASEGT. This CDR3 is CASRDKEADTIYF. CDR3 nucleotides: TGTGCCAGCAGAGATAAAGAGGCGGATACCATATATTTT.

The chain couples TRBV5-5 to TRBJ2-7, with 7 bases fitting TRBD1. Germline V gene sequence: CDR1 SGHKS, CDR2 YYEKEE (reference sequence). Losses at the gene ends were 5 bases for V and 5 bases for J; bases not matched to a gene: 7. This CDR3 comprises 13 residues. The CDR3 sequence is CASRPDRTDEQYF. The CDR3 DNA follows: TGTGCCAGCAGACCGGACAGGACCGACGAGCAGTACTTC.

The chain recombines TRBV7-3 with TRBJ1-2, with D perhaps matching TRBD1 (6 bases). CDR3 length: 17 residues. The germline V and J ends were trimmed by 1 base and 0 bases, with 15 bases remaining between them. Per the germline V gene, CDR1 is SGHTA and CDR2 is FQGTGA. Here the CDR3 DNA reads TGTGCCAGCAGCTTAAGGGGGCCGGACACAACTAACTATGGCTACACCTTC. Its translation is CASSLRGPDTTNYGYTF.

This chain joins TRBV19 and TRBJ1-2; D gene ambiguous. Germline lookup yields CDR1 LNHDA and CDR2 SQIVND (reference sequence). This CDR3 region has 12 residues. Trimming removed 1 base at V and 4 bases at J, with 4 bases between. The CDR3 loop is CASSIGRYGYTF. In nucleotides, the CDR3 is TGTGCCAGTAGTATAGGCCGCTATGGCTACACCTTC.

This clone showed up many times. J is TRBJ2-5 and V is TRBV11-3; TRBD2 matches 10 bases. The CDR3 has 15 residues. The V gene's germline CDR1 is SGHNT and CDR2 YENEEA. The trim removed 5 bases at V and 4 bases at J, leaving 7 bases unmatched. CDR3 DNA sequence: TGTGCCAGCAGCCAGGGGGGACTAGCGTTAGAGACCCAGTACTTC. Translating gives CASSQGGLALETQYF. Combining the CDR3 with reference TRBV11-3 and TRBJ2-5 gives the whole variable domain EAGVVQSPRYKIIEKKQPVAFWCNPISGHNTLYWYLQNLGQGPELLIRYENEEAVDDSQLPKDRFSAERLKGVDSTLKIQPAELGDSAVYLCASSQGGLALETQYFGPGTRLLVL.